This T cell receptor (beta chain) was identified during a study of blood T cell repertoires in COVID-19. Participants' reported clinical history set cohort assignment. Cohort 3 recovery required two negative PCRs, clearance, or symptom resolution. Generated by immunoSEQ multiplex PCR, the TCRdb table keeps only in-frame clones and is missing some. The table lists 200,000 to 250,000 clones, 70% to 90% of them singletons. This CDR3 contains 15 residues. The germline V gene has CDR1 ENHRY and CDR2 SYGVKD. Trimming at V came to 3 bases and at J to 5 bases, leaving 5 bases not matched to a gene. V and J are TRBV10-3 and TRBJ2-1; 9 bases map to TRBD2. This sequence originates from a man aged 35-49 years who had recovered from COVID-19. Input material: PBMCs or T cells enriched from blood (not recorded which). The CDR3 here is CAISDSGGENNEQFF. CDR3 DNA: TGTGCCATCAGTGATAGCGGGGGAGAAAACAATGAGCAGTTCTTC.